This is a list of T cell receptor beta chains from one sample in a study of T cell repertoires in cytomegalovirus infection. TCRdb called the reads again in MiXCR, with one record for every CDR3 protein. Of 450,000 to 650,000 distinct CDR3 sequences in the sample, around 27% are singletons; the top ten hold roughly 13%. The sample consisted of PBMCs. The receptor set was obtained from a human donor in good health (CMV status not recorded). Some clones in this sample may be carry-over from other donors' samples. CDR3s include the opening cysteine and the closing phenylalanine or tryptophan. D genes are given only for firm matches. Not all rows give a size; the values are once, few, many and, for expanded clones, a class.

NA TRBJ1-2 many TRBV7-2 TGTGCCAGCAGCTTGGACAGCGGCTACACCTTC CASSLDSGYTF
NA TRBJ1-5 few TRBV28 TGTGCCAGCAGTCCCATCTCTCAGCCCCAGCATTTT CASSPISQPQHF
TRBD2 TRBJ2-1 few TRBV12-3/TRBV12-4 TGTGCCAGCAGTTTTACTAGCGTCGGGCTTGGGCAGTTCTTC CASSFTSVGLGQFF
TRBD1 TRBJ1-6 NA TRBV7-3 TGTGCCAGCAGCCAGGGGGACACAAATTCACCCCTCCACTTT CASSQGDTNSPLHF
NA TRBJ2-2 NA TRBV28 TGTGCCAGCAGTCCGAGTGGGGCGAGTACCGGGGAGCTGTTTTTT CASSPSGASTGELFF
NA TRBJ2-7 few TRBV18 TGTGCCAGCTCACCAGTTGCCACAGGCTACGAGCAGTACTTC CASSPVATGYEQYF
NA TRBJ2-1 NA TRBV7-9 TGTGCCAGCAGCTTTGGGCGCCGTGGGGGTGACAATGAGCAGTTCTTC CASSFGRRGGDNEQFF
NA TRBJ2-1 few TRBV7-6 TGTGCCAGCAGCCCACGGGACTCCCCTAACAATGAGCAGTTCTTC CASSPRDSPNNEQFF
NA TRBJ2-5 few TRBV30 TGTGCCTGGACTCGAGGCGGGGCAGAGCAAGAGACCCAGTACTTC CAWTRGGAEQETQYF
TRBD2 TRBJ2-5 NA TRBV7-9 TGTGCCAGCAGCTTAGGGACTAGCGGCTTACAAGAGACCCAGTACTTC CASSLGTSGLQETQYF
TRBD1 TRBJ2-7 NA TRBV12-3/TRBV12-4 TGTGCCAGCAGTCCACGGACAGGGAGGTACGAGCAGTACTTC CASSPRTGRYEQYF
NA TRBJ2-5 many TRBV12-3/TRBV12-4 TGTGCCAGCAGTCCGGGGCTGGAAGAGACCCAGTACTTC CASSPGLEETQYF
NA TRBJ2-1 few TRBV25-1 TGTGCCAGCAGACAGGGACCCTACAATGAGCAGTTCTTC CASRQGPYNEQFF
NA TRBJ1-1 NA TRBV19 TGTGCCAGTATCCGCTCCGACCGCGCCATGAACACTGAAGCTTTCTTT CASIRSDRAMNTEAFF
NA TRBJ2-5 NA TRBV7-3 TGTGCCAGCAGCCCCCTCGCAAGAGGGGGAGTAGAAGAGACCCAGTACTTC CASSPLARGGVEETQYF
TRBD1 TRBJ1-5 few TRBV4-1 TGCGCCAGCAGCCATCCCGGGACAGGGTTTAAGCAGCCCCAGCATTTT CASSHPGTGFKQPQHF
NA TRBJ2-2 many TRBV7-3 TGTGCCAGCAGCTTGGGACTCGCGAACACCGGGGAGCTGTTTTTT CASSLGLANTGELFF
NA TRBJ1-3 few TRBV4-1 TGCGCCAGCAGGCCACTACCGCTCTCTGGAAACACCATATATTTT CASRPLPLSGNTIYF
TRBD2 TRBJ2-3 NA TRBV19 TGTGCCAGTAGTAGAAGACCGGGACTAGCGGGAGCATCCCCCACAGATACGCAGTATTTT CASSRRPGLAGASPTDTQYF
NA TRBJ1-5 many TRBV7-2 TGTGCCAGCAGCCCCTGGAACAATCAGCCCCAGCATTTT CASSPWNNQPQHF
NA TRBJ2-1 many TRBV7-6 TGTGCCAGCAGCTTAGGACCCCGGCCTAAAGGCAGTGAGCAGTTCTTC CASSLGPRPKGSEQFF